Shown below are 6 T cell receptor beta chains from a single sample sequenced in a study. In TCRdb, the RT-PCR reads were re-called with MiXCR into one record per CDR3 protein. The sample has fewer than 800,000 distinct CDR3 sequences; more than 13% are singletons. The sequencing sample was made of memory CD4+ T cells from blood. These receptor sequences come from a female donor in good health, serving as a healthy control.

This clonotype has more than one count but fewer than ten. The CDR3 sequence: CASSYGQGSPDTQYF. CDR3 bases: TGTGCCAGCAGTTACGGGCAGGGGTCGCCAGATACGCAGTATTTT. This rearrangement joins TRBV6-5 to TRBJ2-3, with TRBD1 as a possible D gene (6 bases). This CDR3 is 15 amino acids long. Per the germline V gene, CDR1 is MNHEY and CDR2 is SVGAGI. Deletions cut 2 bases from V and 4 bases from J, with 13 bases between.

The chain joins TRBV7-8 to TRBJ2-1; D may be TRBD1 (5 bases). CDR3 length: 15 amino acids. Trimming cost V 4 bases and J 1 base, with 11 bases left between them. Germline CDR1 reads SGHVS; CDR2 reads FQNEAQ. The CDR3, as DNA: TGTGCCAGCAGCTATGGGGCAATTTCCTACAATGAGCAGTTCTTC. Translating gives CASSYGAISYNEQFF.

A few counts support this clonotype. The chain combines TRBV7-2 with TRBJ1-6; D is undetermined. Deletions cut 4 bases from V and 10 bases from J, with 26 bases between. CDR3 size: 18 residues. Germline assignment: CDR1 SGHTA and CDR2 FQGNSA. CDR3 sequence (DNA): TGTGCCAGCAGCTCTGGGAGAGGGTCGGAGTCAATAAGATCACCCCTCCACTTT. Its protein is CASSSGRGSESIRSPLHF.

This clonotype was recorded a few times. The rearrangement links TRBV3-1 to TRBJ2-2; no reliable D call. This CDR3 comprises 15 residues. Germline V gene sequence: CDR1 LGHDT, CDR2 YNNKEL (reference sequence). V lost 0 bases to trimming and J lost 2 bases, with 7 bases between them. The chain's CDR3 is CASSQEHFNTGELFF. CDR3 in DNA: TGTGCCAGCAGCCAAGAACACTTTAACACCGGGGAGCTGTTTTTT.

This rearrangement joins TRBV7-6 to TRBJ2-4; TRBD2 aligns across 11 bases. Germline CDR1 is SGHVS and CDR2 is FNYEAQ. With 4 bases clipped from V and 9 bases from J, the junction kept 14 bases outside the gene matches. There are 17 residues in the CDR3. The CDR3 here is CASSWRDTSGGESIQYF. CDR3 DNA: TGTGCCAGCAGCTGGAGGGATACTAGCGGGGGAGAGAGCATTCAGTACTTC.

This clonotype occurred a few times. The chain carries TRBV18 and TRBJ2-3, with D unclear. Germline V gene sequence: CDR1 KGHSH, CDR2 LQKENI. Trimming shortened V by 3 bases and J by 1 base, and 14 bases separated the two germline ends. The length of the CDR3 is 16 residues. The CDR3 DNA reads TGTGCCAGCTCACCGAGGATAAAGGCCGGCACAGATACGCAGTATTTT. It translates to CASSPRIKAGTDTQYF. The full variable domain, rest sourced from reference TRBV18 and TRBJ2-3, is NAGVMQNPRHLVRRRGQEARLRCSPMKGHSHVYWYRQLPEEGLKFMVYLQKENIIDESGMPKERFSAEFPKEGPSILRIQQVVRGDSAAYFCASSPRIKAGTDTQYFGPGTRLTVL.